This paragraph reports one T cell receptor beta chain. What it binds is unknown. This sample was taken from a study of human thymus T cells. Study findings and constraints: V and J genes seemed to be used with bias in thymic and blood repertoires. Thymic repertoires of unrelated individuals were reported in related research to overlap highly.

Thymus pieces cut out during corrective heart surgery were the tissue that was used. The sample donors, healthy Finnish infants, were having corrective surgery for congenital heart defects. Method: immunoSEQ multiplex PCR; TCRdb's copy keeps in-frame clones and lacks some. The table lists some 120,000 clones, around 96% of them singletons, with roughly 0.024% in the top ten. The sample consisted of thymus tissue. The receptor comes from a boy under two years old with a congenital heart defect but otherwise immunologically healthy.

CDR3 in DNA: TGTGCCACCAGCAGAGGTCTTAACAGGGGTCAGGAAGCTTTCTTT. It translates to CATSRGLNRGQEAFF. The J gene is TRBJ1-1, the V gene TRBV15; 7 bases agree with TRBD1. This CDR3 region has 15 residues. CDR1 is LNHNV and CDR2 is YYDKDF in the germline V gene (reference sequence). The V segment lost 1 base and the J segment 8 bases; nucleotides outside the gene matches: 10.